This record concerns one TCR beta chain sequence. Looked up from germline, CDR1 is MGHDK and CDR2 is SYGVNS. The V gene end was trimmed by 5 bases and the J gene end by 5 bases; junction bases not matched to a gene: 13. This CDR3 contains 17 residues. This entry comes from a study of blood T cells in healthy people across ages. Sample-barcoded 5' priming and a J-beta primer mix drove a second PCR of roughly 6 to 12 cycles. TCRdb re-analysed the 5' RACE reads in MiXCR, keeping a single row per CDR3 protein. The table records 920,000 or so distinct CDR3 sequences, under 45% of them present only once. This TCR was sampled from a woman in her fifties or sixties in good health. Material: blood. J is TRBJ2-7 and V is TRBV25-1, with 12 bases matching TRBD2. In DNA, the CDR3 is TGTGCCAGCAGTAAGCGGACTAGCGGGATAACAATCCACGAGCAGTACTTC. This codes for CASSKRTSGITIHEQYF.